Listed below are T cell receptor beta chains from one sample, sequenced in a study of blood T cell repertoires in COVID-19. Repertoires were generated with immunoSEQ multiplex PCR, while TCRdb's copy carries only in-frame clones and drops some. The sample holds fewer than 150,000 clones, 70% to 90% seen once. Sequencing input: peripheral blood. These receptors originate from a human donor in a cohort sampled during active COVID-19. Each CDR3 is given with its conserved first and last residue. Each record gives: clone size, V gene, J gene, D gene, CDR3 protein, CDR3 DNA. The D gene is left open where the match is weak. Where a row states a size, it is once, few, many or the class of an expanded clone; other rows omit it.

size: NA; V: TRBV19; J: TRBJ1-1; D: NA; CDR3: CASSIGVTMNTEAFF; DNA: TGTGCCAGTAGTATAGGAGTCACCATGAACACTGAAGCTTTCTTT
size: NA; V: TRBV27; J: TRBJ1-2; D: NA; CDR3: CASSLGGSSIYGYTF; DNA: TGTGCCAGCAGTTTAGGGGGCAGCTCCATCTATGGCTACACCTTC
size: NA; V: TRBV5-6; J: TRBJ1-2; D: TRBD1; CDR3: CASSFGTGNGYTF; DNA: TGTGCCAGCAGTTTCGGGACAGGGAATGGCTACACCTTC
size: NA; V: TRBV5-6; J: TRBJ2-7; D: TRBD1; CDR3: CASSLVTGGWDF; DNA: TGTGCCAGCAGCTTGGTGACAGGGGGCTGGGACTTC
size: NA; V: TRBV6-5; J: TRBJ2-7; D: TRBD2; CDR3: CASSSLAGGPYEQYF; DNA: TGTGCCAGCAGCTCACTAGCGGGGGGACCCTACGAGCAGTACTTC
size: NA; V: TRBV24-1; J: TRBJ1-5; D: TRBD1; CDR3: CATSDPGTDYSNQPQHF; DNA: TGTGCCACCAGTGATCCTGGGACAGATTATAGCAATCAGCCCCAGCATTTT
size: NA; V: TRBV6-6; J: TRBJ2-7; D: NA; CDR3: CASSYSGRPYEQYF; DNA: TGTGCCAGCAGTTACTCGGGGAGGCCCTACGAGCAGTACTTC
size: few; V: TRBV19; J: TRBJ2-3; D: TRBD1; CDR3: CASSSGQVGTDTQYF; DNA: TGTGCCAGTAGTTCAGGACAGGTCGGCACAGATACGCAGTATTTT
size: NA; V: TRBV12-5; J: TRBJ1-3; D: NA; CDR3: CASGFLVGYRASSGNTIYF; DNA: TGTGCTAGTGGTTTTTTGGTGGGGTACAGGGCCTCCTCTGGAAACACCATATATTTT
size: few; V: TRBV10-3; J: TRBJ2-7; D: NA; CDR3: CAISESAGISYEQYF; DNA: TGTGCCATCAGTGAGTCAGCAGGGATCTCCTACGAGCAGTACTTC
size: once; V: TRBV3-1/TRBV3-2; J: TRBJ2-5; D: NA; CDR3: CASSPSLRLQETQYF; DNA: TGTGCCAGCAGCCCCTCTTTGAGACTCCAAGAGACCCAGTACTTC
size: NA; V: TRBV20-1; J: TRBJ2-1; D: TRBD2; CDR3: CSASKRGTYNEQFF; DNA: TGCAGTGCTAGTAAGCGGGGGACTTACAATGAGCAGTTCTTC
size: once; V: TRBV4-3; J: TRBJ1-1; D: NA; CDR3: CASSQEGSTAEAFF; DNA: TGCGCCAGCAGCCAAGAAGGCTCGACAGCTGAAGCTTTCTTT
size: NA; V: TRBV19; J: TRBJ2-6; D: TRBD1; CDR3: CASSVQGYGSGANVLTF; DNA: TGTGCCAGTAGTGTACAGGGGTATGGATCTGGGGCCAACGTCCTGACTTTC
size: NA; V: TRBV27; J: TRBJ1-1; D: NA; CDR3: CASSLSGINTEAFF; DNA: TGTGCCAGCAGTTTATCCGGGATTAACACTGAAGCTTTCTTT
size: NA; V: TRBV2; J: TRBJ2-3; D: TRBD2; CDR3: CASSPSGGKSTDTQYF; DNA: TGTGCCAGCAGCCCTAGCGGGGGGAAAAGCACAGATACGCAGTATTTT
size: NA; V: TRBV7-3; J: TRBJ1-2; D: NA; CDR3: CASSLTGEGDVYGYTF; DNA: TGTGCCAGCAGCTTAACGGGAGAGGGGGATGTCTATGGCTACACCTTC
size: NA; V: TRBV9; J: TRBJ2-7; D: NA; CDR3: CASSVSGTASYEQYF; DNA: TGTGCCAGCAGCGTTTCAGGAACGGCCAGTTACGAGCAGTACTTC
size: NA; V: TRBV19; J: TRBJ1-2; D: NA; CDR3: CASSIAAGQPYGYTF; DNA: TGTGCCAGTAGTATAGCGGCCGGACAGCCATATGGCTACACCTTC
size: NA; V: TRBV10-3; J: TRBJ2-5; D: TRBD1; CDR3: CAISGRDRDETQYF; DNA: TGTGCCATCAGTGGCCGGGACAGGGACGAGACCCAGTACTTC
size: NA; V: TRBV9; J: TRBJ2-2; D: NA; CDR3: CASSVGGTVTGELFF; DNA: TGTGCCAGCAGCGTTGGAGGAACAGTCACCGGGGAGCTGTTTTTT
size: NA; V: TRBV20-1; J: TRBJ2-3; D: NA; CDR3: CSASILEQYMQYF; DNA: TGCAGTGCTAGTATCTTGGAGCAGTATATGCAGTATTTT
size: once; V: TRBV5-1; J: TRBJ2-1; D: NA; CDR3: CASSLARGNEQFF; DNA: TGCGCCAGCAGCTTGGCCCGGGGCAATGAGCAGTTCTTC
size: NA; V: TRBV12-3/TRBV12-4; J: TRBJ2-7; D: TRBD1; CDR3: CASRTWDSYEQYF; DNA: TGTGCCAGCAGGACCTGGGACAGCTACGAGCAGTACTTC
size: NA; V: TRBV11-1; J: TRBJ1-6; D: NA; CDR3: CASSLDTSSYNSPLHF; DNA: TGTGCCAGCAGTTTAGACACCAGCTCCTATAATTCACCCCTCCACTTT
size: NA; V: TRBV2; J: TRBJ2-7; D: NA; CDR3: CASYVLNQGYEQYF; DNA: TGTGCCAGCTACGTCCTCAACCAGGGCTACGAGCAGTACTTC
size: NA; V: TRBV6-6; J: TRBJ1-2; D: NA; CDR3: CASSDPREVNYGYTF; DNA: TGTGCCAGCAGCGACCCCAGGGAGGTTAACTATGGCTACACCTTC
size: NA; V: TRBV9; J: TRBJ2-5; D: NA; CDR3: CASSVTSRGETQYF; DNA: TGTGCCAGCAGCGTGACTAGCAGGGGAGAGACCCAGTACTTC
size: NA; V: TRBV19; J: TRBJ1-2; D: NA; CDR3: CASSMRDSLRYGYTF; DNA: TGTGCCAGTAGTATGCGCGACAGCCTCCGTTATGGCTACACCTTC
size: NA; V: TRBV27; J: TRBJ1-6; D: TRBD1; CDR3: CASSLSGTGQNSPLHF; DNA: TGTGCCAGCAGTTTATCTGGAACGGGACAGAATTCACCCCTCCACTTT
size: NA; V: TRBV6-5; J: TRBJ2-1; D: NA; CDR3: CASSFRSYNEQFF; DNA: TGTGCCAGCAGTTTCCGCTCCTACAATGAGCAGTTCTTC
size: NA; V: TRBV9; J: TRBJ1-2; D: NA; CDR3: CASSVGLQGSYGYTF; DNA: TGTGCCAGCAGCGTAGGGTTACAGGGTTCCTATGGCTACACCTTC
size: NA; V: TRBV6-2/TRBV6-3; J: TRBJ2-1; D: NA; CDR3: CASSYSTPPEQFF; DNA: TGTGCCAGCAGTTACTCGACTCCGCCCGAGCAGTTCTTC
size: NA; V: TRBV5-5; J: TRBJ1-6; D: NA; CDR3: CASSQPDRWGSPLHF; DNA: TGTGCCAGCAGCCAACCCGACAGGTGGGGTTCACCCCTCCACTTT
size: once; V: TRBV5-6; J: TRBJ2-2; D: TRBD1; CDR3: CASSSLGQGVRTGELFF; DNA: TGTGCCAGCAGCTCTCTGGGACAGGGGGTTAGAACCGGGGAGCTGTTTTTT
size: NA; V: TRBV7-9; J: TRBJ2-5; D: NA; CDR3: CASSLGFGRPKYF; DNA: TGTGCCAGCAGCTTAGGATTTGGCAGGCCTAAGTACTTC
size: NA; V: TRBV19; J: TRBJ1-4; D: NA; CDR3: CASKKSGVGEKLFF; DNA: TGTGCCAGCAAAAAGTCAGGGGTTGGTGAAAAACTGTTTTTT
size: NA; V: TRBV7-3; J: TRBJ2-3; D: TRBD1; CDR3: CASSFNRGARDTQYF; DNA: TGTGCCAGCAGCTTCAACAGGGGGGCACGGGATACGCAGTATTTT
size: once; V: TRBV27; J: TRBJ1-3; D: NA; CDR3: CASSLGAGNTIYF; DNA: TGTGCCAGCAGTCTCGGGGCTGGAAACACCATATATTTT
size: few; V: TRBV4-3; J: TRBJ1-1; D: TRBD1; CDR3: CASSQKGQSRRYTEAFF; DNA: TGCGCCAGCAGCCAAAAGGGACAGTCCCGTCGGTACACTGAAGCTTTCTTT
size: NA; V: TRBV10-3; J: TRBJ2-7; D: TRBD1; CDR3: CAISGQGNPYEQYF; DNA: TGTGCCATCAGCGGACAGGGGAATCCCTACGAGCAGTACTTC
size: NA; V: TRBV5-4; J: TRBJ2-5; D: NA; CDR3: CASSFYGETQYF; DNA: TGTGCCAGCAGCTTTTACGGGGAGACCCAGTACTTC
size: NA; V: TRBV10-3; J: TRBJ2-4; D: TRBD2; CDR3: CAISESGGRKNIQYF; DNA: TGTGCCATCAGTGAGTCCGGGGGGAGGAAAAACATTCAGTACTTC